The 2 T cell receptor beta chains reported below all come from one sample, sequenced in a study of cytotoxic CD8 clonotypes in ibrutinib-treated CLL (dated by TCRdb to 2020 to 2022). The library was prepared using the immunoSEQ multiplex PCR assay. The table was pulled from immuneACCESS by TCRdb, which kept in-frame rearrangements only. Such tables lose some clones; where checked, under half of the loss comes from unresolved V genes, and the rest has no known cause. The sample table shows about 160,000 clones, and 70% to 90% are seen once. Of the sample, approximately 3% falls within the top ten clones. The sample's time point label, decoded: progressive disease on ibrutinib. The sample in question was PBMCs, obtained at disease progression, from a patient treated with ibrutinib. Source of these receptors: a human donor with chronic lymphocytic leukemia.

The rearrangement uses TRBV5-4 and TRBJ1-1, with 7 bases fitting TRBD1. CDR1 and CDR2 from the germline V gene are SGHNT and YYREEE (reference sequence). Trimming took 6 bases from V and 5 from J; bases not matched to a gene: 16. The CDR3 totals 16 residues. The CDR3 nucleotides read TGTGCCAGCACCTCGGGCCTCAGTCCCAGGGGGACTGAAGCTTTCTTT. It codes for CASTSGLSPRGTEAFF.

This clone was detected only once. The CDR3 loop reads CATGNGQTYEQYF. CDR3 sequence (DNA): TGTGCCACCGGCAATGGGCAGACCTACGAGCAGTACTTC. The V gene is TRBV15, the J gene TRBJ2-7; D gene uncertain. V lost 8 bases and J lost 2, with 13 bases in between. The CDR3 length is 13 residues. Germline CDR1 LNHNV, CDR2 YYDKDF (reference sequence).